This TCR beta chain was sequenced in a study of blood T cells in healthy people across ages. Then a second PCR, running roughly 7 to 11 cycles, was carried out with a sample-barcoded 5' primer and a J-beta primer mix. TCRdb independently ran MiXCR on the 5' RACE reads; one entry per CDR3 protein. The data hold approximately 940,000 distinct CDR3 sequences, with roughly 43% observed a single time. Sample: blood. The clonotype originates from a man aged 25-40 years in good health.

The CDR3 reads CASSQSRSAADTQYF. CDR3 nucleotides: TGTGCCAGCAGCCAAAGTCGGTCCGCGGCAGATACGCAGTATTTT. This sequence joins TRBV3-1 and TRBJ2-3; D is unresolved. This CDR3 has 15 residues. From germline, CDR1 is LGHDT and CDR2 YNNKEL (reference sequence). The ends were cut back, 2 bases at V and 4 bases at J, with 13 bases in the middle.